This passage covers 22 T cell receptor beta chains from one sample sequenced in a study of OX40 agonist ivuxolimab in advanced cancers. Produced via immunoSEQ multiplex PCR; TCRdb's table is partial and in-frame only. The table has about 64,000 clones, roughly nine tenths seen once. Sample: CD4+ or CD8+ T cells sorted from blood, taken in a trial of the OX40 agonist ivuxolimab. The receptors originated from an adult with an advanced solid tumor such as melanoma, head and neck, liver or kidney cancer.

This chain joins TRBV19 and TRBJ2-2, with 7 positions matching TRBD2. CDR1 and CDR2 (germline): LNHDA, SQIVND (reference sequence). The CDR3 consists of 15 residues. The ends lost 1 base at V and 1 base at J; junction bases unmatched: 0. The CDR3 bases are TGTGCCAGTAGTATAGGCGGGGGGAACACCGGGGAGCTGTTTTTT. Amino acids: CASSIGGGNTGELFF.

This chain uses TRBV5-1 with TRBJ1-2; TRBD1 is a possible D gene (5 bases). The CDR3 sequence is 12 residues long. Germline lookup yields CDR1 SGHRS and CDR2 YFSETQ. V was clipped by 5 bases and J by 7 bases, with 12 bases between them. The CDR3 here is CASSGGAIGYTF. The CDR3 nucleotides are TGCGCCAGCAGTGGTGGGGCTATTGGCTACACCTTC.

The chain has TRBV27 and TRBJ2-7, with D tentatively TRBD1 or TRBD2 (5 bases each). The CDR3 spans 14 residues. Trimming shortened V by 2 bases and J by 4 bases, and 12 bases separated the two germline ends. Germline lookup yields CDR1 MNHEY and CDR2 SMNVEV (reference sequence). In DNA form, the CDR3 reads TGTGCCAGCAGTTTACCGGGGCAGGGTTACGAGCAGTACTTC. This translates into CASSLPGQGYEQYF.

V usage is TRBV13 and J usage is TRBJ2-7; D may be TRBD1 (6 bases). The germline CDR1 and CDR2 sequences are PRHDT and FYEKMQ (reference sequence). V was clipped by 1 base and J by 1 base, with 8 bases between them. The length of the CDR3 is 14 residues. CDR3 coding DNA: TGTGCCAGCAGCTTAGAACAGGGATCCTACGAGCAGTACTTC. Protein: CASSLEQGSYEQYF.

This sequence joins TRBV6-6 and TRBJ2-3; D might be TRBD1 (6 bases). The germline gives CDR1 MNHNY, CDR2 SVGAGI (reference sequence). The CDR3 length is 16 residues. The V and J ends lost 5 bases and 2 bases respectively, with 17 bases between them. CDR3 in DNA: TGTGCCAGCAGTCACAGGGTTCACCTTCTCACAGATACGCAGTATTTT. Amino acids: CASSHRVHLLTDTQYF.

The chain is built from TRBV4-1 and TRBJ2-2; D call uncertain. CDR3 size: 13 residues. Trimming removed 4 bases at V and 9 bases at J, with 12 bases between. Per the germline V gene, CDR1 is MGHRA and CDR2 is YSYEKL. The CDR3 loop reads CASSLEWSWELFF. CDR3 bases: TGCGCCAGCAGCCTAGAGTGGAGCTGGGAGCTGTTTTTT.

The chain uses TRBV29-1 and TRBJ1-1, with 10 bases fitting TRBD1. This CDR3 contains 14 residues. V gave up 7 bases and J gave up 2 bases; unmatched junction bases: 7. Germline loops: CDR1 SQVTM, CDR2 ANQGSEA. CDR3 nucleotides: TGCAGCGCCCCGGGACAGGGGCCCAACACTGAAGCTTTCTTT. Amino acids: CSAPGQGPNTEAFF. The complete variable domain, with remaining parts taken from reference TRBV29-1 and TRBJ1-1, reads SAVISQKPSRDICQRGTSLTIQCQVDSQVTMMFWYRQQPGQSLTLIATANQGSEATYESGFVIDKFPISRPNLTFSTLTVSNMSPEDSSIYLCSAPGQGPNTEAFFGQGTRLTVV.

Concerning this clone itself: Other DNA variants within this sample encode the same CDR3. The V gene is TRBV5-1, the J gene TRBJ2-1; 16 positions agree with TRBD2. The CDR3 consists of 18 residues. Germline loops: CDR1 SGHRS, CDR2 YFSETQ. Germline trimming cut 4 bases from V and 0 bases from J; bases unmatched to any gene: 4. This CDR3 reads CASSAGLAGGSSYNEQFF. The CDR3 DNA is TGCGCCAGCAGCGCGGGACTAGCGGGGGGGAGCTCCTACAATGAGCAGTTCTTC.

The chain uses TRBV5-4 and TRBJ2-1; TRBD1 agrees at 12 bases. The CDR3 length is 13 residues. Trimming at V came to 4 bases and at J to 12 bases, leaving 5 bases not matched to a gene. CDR1 and CDR2 (germline): SGHNT, YYREEE (reference sequence). This CDR3 is CASSGGTGGLQFF. The CDR3 DNA reads as TGTGCCAGCAGCGGCGGGACAGGGGGCCTGCAGTTCTTC.

This chain joins TRBV9 and TRBJ2-3; the D gene is possibly TRBD1 (5 bases). Germline CDR1 and CDR2: SGDLS and YYNGEE. V dropped 3 bases and J dropped 2 bases, with 16 bases sitting between them. The CDR3 totals 16 residues. The CDR3 reads CASSASGSITTDTQYF. Written as DNA, the CDR3 is TGTGCCAGCAGCGCTTCAGGGTCTATTACCACAGATACGCAGTATTTT.

The chain is built from TRBV27 and TRBJ2-5, with 9 positions matching TRBD2. The germline gives CDR1 MNHEY, CDR2 SMNVEV (reference sequence). The CDR3 contains 16 residues. V trimming: 0 bases; J trimming: 5 bases; junction bases outside the gene matches: 7. The CDR3 region has the DNA TGTGCCAGCAGTTTATCGATTAGCGGGAGTTGGGAGACCCAGTACTTC. It translates to CASSLSISGSWETQYF.

J is TRBJ2-1 and V is TRBV7-3; D gene uncertain. CDR1 and CDR2 from the germline V gene are SGHTA and FQGTGA. This CDR3 has 13 residues. V lost 2 bases to trimming and J lost 5 bases, with 7 bases between them. This chain's CDR3 is CASSLVTNNEQFF. CDR3 coding DNA: TGTGCCAGCAGCTTAGTCACTAACAATGAGCAGTTCTTC.

The V gene is TRBV5-1, the J gene TRBJ2-3, with TRBD1 identical over 10 bases. J was trimmed by 4 bases and V by 3 bases; bases with no gene match: 8. There are 16 residues in the CDR3. CDR1 is SGHRS and CDR2 is YFSETQ in the germline V gene. The CDR3 loop reads CASSWAGTGVSDTQYF. In nucleotides, the CDR3 is TGCGCCAGCAGCTGGGCCGGGACAGGGGTGTCAGATACGCAGTATTTT.

As to this clone: The same CDR3 also results from other DNA sequences found in this sample. The CDR3 DNA is TGTGCCAGCAGCGTAGGAGGAGCTTCGGATACGCAGTATTTT. This encodes CASSVGGASDTQYF. The chain links TRBV9 to TRBJ2-3; no clear D gene. Between the trimmed V and J ends, which lost 0 bases and 6 bases, there was a span of 11 bases. The CDR3 is made up of 14 amino acids. Germline V CDR1 and CDR2: SGDLS, YYNGEE.

The J gene is TRBJ2-5, the V gene TRBV2; tentatively, D is TRBD1 (6 bases). In germline, CDR1 is SNHLY, CDR2 FYNNEI. The length of the CDR3 is 14 residues. Trimming stripped 9 bases from V and 2 bases from J, with 16 bases between. CDR3 coding DNA: TGTGCCAGACGGGACAAGGCGCGGCAAGAGACCCAGTACTTC. Protein sequence: CARRDKARQETQYF.

The chain employs TRBV30 and TRBJ2-7; D gene unclear. Germline lookup yields CDR1 GTSNPN and CDR2 SVGIG (reference sequence). V lost 0 bases, J lost 1 base, and 7 bases lay in between. The CDR3 spans 13 residues. The CDR3 region has the DNA TGTGCCTGGAGTGTGGGCAATTCCTACGAGCAGTACTTC. Its protein product is CAWSVGNSYEQYF.

The chain is built from TRBV27 and TRBJ2-1; possible D gene TRBD2, 5 bases. V dropped 8 bases and J dropped 1 base, with 9 bases sitting between them. Germline CDR1 is MNHEY and CDR2 is SMNVEV (reference sequence). The CDR3 has 13 residues. The CDR3 nucleotides are TGTGCCAGCCGGTCGGGGTCCTACAATGAGCAGTTCTTC. Its translation: CASRSGSYNEQFF.

The CDR3 loop is CASSQGSELFF. The CDR3 nucleotides read TGTGCCAGCAGCCAAGGCAGTGAACTGTTTTTT. J is TRBJ1-4 and V is TRBV14; D remains unclear. Germline V lookup: CDR1 SGHDN, CDR2 FVKESK. This CDR3 has 11 amino acids. V lost 1 base, J lost 12 bases, and 6 bases lay in between.

The chain recombines TRBV7-3 with TRBJ1-1, with 7 bases identical to TRBD1. The CDR3 spans 14 residues. Germline V gene lookup returns CDR1 SGHTA and CDR2 FQGTGA. V trimming: 5 bases; J trimming: 5 bases; junction bases outside the gene matches: 8. The CDR3 sequence is CASSPSGGWTEAFF. The CDR3 nucleotides read TGTGCCAGCAGCCCTTCAGGGGGTTGGACTGAAGCTTTCTTT.

J is TRBJ1-5 and V is TRBV6-5; no firm D call. The germline gives CDR1 MNHEY, CDR2 SVGAGI. V lost 3 bases and J 3 bases, leaving 6 bases between the germline ends. The CDR3 totals 13 residues. The CDR3 region is CASSYRVNQPQHF. The CDR3 bases are TGTGCCAGCAGTTATAGGGTCAATCAGCCCCAGCATTTT.

The gene calls are TRBV9 and TRBJ2-2, with 9 bases aligning to TRBD2. CDR3 length equals 16 residues. From germline, CDR1 is SGDLS and CDR2 YYNGEE. V was pared by 2 bases and J by 1 base, with 3 bases of the junction left unmatched. CDR3: CASSVSSGMNTGELFF. The CDR3 DNA reads as TGTGCCAGCAGCGTTTCTAGCGGGATGAACACCGGGGAGCTGTTTTTT.

In its sample, this clone is medium-sized (0.01 to 0.1%). The chain carries TRBV2 and TRBJ2-7; D is ambiguous. The CDR3 spans 13 residues. Germline V gene data show CDR1 as SNHLY and CDR2 as FYNNEI. V lost 7 bases to trimming and J lost 3 bases, with 13 bases between them. This CDR3 reads CASKVPDGYEQYF. CDR3 sequence (DNA): TGTGCCAGCAAAGTTCCGGACGGCTACGAGCAGTACTTC.